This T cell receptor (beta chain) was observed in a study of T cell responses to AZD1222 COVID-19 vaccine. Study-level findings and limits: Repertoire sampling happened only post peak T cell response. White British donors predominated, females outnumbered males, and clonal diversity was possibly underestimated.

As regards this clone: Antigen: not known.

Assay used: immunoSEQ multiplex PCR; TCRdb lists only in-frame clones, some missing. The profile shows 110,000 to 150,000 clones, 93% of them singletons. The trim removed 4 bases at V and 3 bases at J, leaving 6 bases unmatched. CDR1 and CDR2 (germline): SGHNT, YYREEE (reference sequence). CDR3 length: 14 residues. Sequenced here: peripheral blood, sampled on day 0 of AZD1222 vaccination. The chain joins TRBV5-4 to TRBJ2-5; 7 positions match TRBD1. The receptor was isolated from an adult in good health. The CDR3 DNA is TGTGCCAGCAGCATTCCGGGACAGAAAGAGACCCAGTACTTC. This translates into CASSIPGQKETQYF.